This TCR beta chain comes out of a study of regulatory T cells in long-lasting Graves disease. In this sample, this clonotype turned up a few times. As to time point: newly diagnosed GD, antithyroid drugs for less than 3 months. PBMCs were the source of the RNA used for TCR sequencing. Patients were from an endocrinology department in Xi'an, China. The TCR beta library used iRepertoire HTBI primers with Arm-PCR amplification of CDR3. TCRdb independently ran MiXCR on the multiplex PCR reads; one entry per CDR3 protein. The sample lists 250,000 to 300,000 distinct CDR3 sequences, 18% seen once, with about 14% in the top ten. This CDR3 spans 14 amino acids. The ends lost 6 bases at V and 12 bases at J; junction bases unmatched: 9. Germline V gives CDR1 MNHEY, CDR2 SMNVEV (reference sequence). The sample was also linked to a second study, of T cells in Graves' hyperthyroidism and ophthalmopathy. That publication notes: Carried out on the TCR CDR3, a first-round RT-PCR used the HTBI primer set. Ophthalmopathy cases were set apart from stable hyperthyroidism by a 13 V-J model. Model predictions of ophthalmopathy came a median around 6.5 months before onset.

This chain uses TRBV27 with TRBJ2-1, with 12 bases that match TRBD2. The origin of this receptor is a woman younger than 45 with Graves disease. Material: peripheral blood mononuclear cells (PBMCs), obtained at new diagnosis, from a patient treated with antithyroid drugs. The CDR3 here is CASSRTSGAVGQFF. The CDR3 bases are TGTGCCAGCAGCCGGACTAGCGGGGCGGTTGGGCAGTTCTTC.